This T cell receptor beta chain was captured by sequencing in a study of T cells in localized non-small cell lung cancer. Comment on this clone: The antigen is unknown.

The method was immunoSEQ multiplex PCR; TCRdb's version includes in-frame clones alone and lacks a portion of them. The data contain 20,000 to 25,000 clones, around 87% of them singletons. The ends were cut back, 4 bases at V and 4 bases at J, with 10 bases in the middle. The germline V gene encodes CDR1 MNHNS and CDR2 SASEGT. This CDR3 spans 13 amino acids. Overall study results and limits: Those with higher blood T cell density had longer overall survival. Uninvolved adjacent lung showed peak T cell clonality, exceeding tumor. Sequencing, confined to only one tumor region, leaves heterogeneity possible.

The chain combines TRBV6-1 with TRBJ1-1; D is unresolved. Sequencing used PBMCs, obtained before any cancer treatment. This TCR derives from a man aged 40-75 years with stage II squamous cell lung carcinoma. Here the CDR3 DNA reads TGTGCCAGCAGTGCCGTGCAGACCACTGAAGCTTTCTTT. It codes for CASSAVQTTEAFF.